The sequence of this T cell receptor beta chain was determined in a study of long-term antiretroviral therapy in people with HIV. Study findings and constraints: There were no data on ART adherence, viral resistance or therapy changes, a gap that limits inferences about post-ART repertoire changes.

Germline values: CDR1 MNHNY, CDR2 SVGAGI (reference sequence). The CDR3 length is 14 residues. V was shortened by 8 bases and J by 5 bases, with 16 bases between the two germline ends. Version v3.0 of the immunoSEQ assay ran at survey level. The protocol was immunoSEQ multiplex PCR, while the TCRdb copy is restricted to in-frame clones and leaves out a portion. The sample has approximately 29,000 clones; approximately 90% are singletons. Comment on this clone: Antigen specificity is unknown.

The chain is built from TRBV6-6 and TRBJ1-5, with D tentatively TRBD1 (6 bases). The input for sequencing was unsorted PBMCs, taken 1.1 years after starting antiretroviral therapy. The sequence came from a man between 18 and 29 years old with HIV. CDR3 protein: CASGGGGLYQPQHF. The CDR3 coding sequence is TGTGCCAGCGGGGGCGGGGGGCTCTATCAGCCCCAGCATTTT.